This TCR beta chain was retrieved from a study of OX40 agonist ivuxolimab in advanced cancers. General observations from the study: A proportion of nonresponders additionally exhibited low normalized T-cell clonal expansion. Compared with CD4+, CD8+ T cells on average had more expanded clones.

Comment on this clone: Antigen specificity is unknown.

Profiling relied on immunoSEQ multiplex PCR, and the TCRdb table lists in-frame clones only, not all of them. The sample has roughly 82,000 clones, roughly 90% seen once. This sequence originates from an adult with an advanced solid tumor such as melanoma, head and neck, liver or kidney cancer. The material was CD4+ or CD8+ T cells sorted from blood, obtained in a trial of the OX40 agonist ivuxolimab.

CDR3 amino acids: CASSQGGLWGHEQFF. For the CDR3, the DNA is TGTGCCAGCAGCCAAGGGGGACTTTGGGGCCATGAGCAGTTCTTC. The J gene is TRBJ2-1, the V gene TRBV4-2, with a tentative D call TRBD2 (6 bases). Germline V gives CDR1 LGHNA, CDR2 YNFKEQ. The CDR3 length is 15 residues. The V end lost 1 base, the J end lost 8 bases, and 15 bases lay between the germline ends.